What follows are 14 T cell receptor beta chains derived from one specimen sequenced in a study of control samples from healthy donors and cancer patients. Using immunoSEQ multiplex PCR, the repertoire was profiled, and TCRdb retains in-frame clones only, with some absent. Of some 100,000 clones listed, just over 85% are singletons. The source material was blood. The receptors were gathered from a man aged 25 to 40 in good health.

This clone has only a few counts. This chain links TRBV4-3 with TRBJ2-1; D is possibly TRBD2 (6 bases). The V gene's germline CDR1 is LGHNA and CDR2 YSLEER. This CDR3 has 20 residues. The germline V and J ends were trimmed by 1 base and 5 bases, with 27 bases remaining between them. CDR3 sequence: CASSQVRTFGLSPLNNEQFF. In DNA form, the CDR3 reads TGCGCCAGCAGCCAAGTTAGGACTTTCGGACTATCCCCCCTGAACAATGAGCAGTTCTTC.

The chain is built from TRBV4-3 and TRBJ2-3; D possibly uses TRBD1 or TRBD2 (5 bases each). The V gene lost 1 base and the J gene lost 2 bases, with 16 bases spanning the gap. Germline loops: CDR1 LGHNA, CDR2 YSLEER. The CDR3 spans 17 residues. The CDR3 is CASSQVVFGAYTDTQYF. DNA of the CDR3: TGCGCCAGCAGCCAAGTCGTATTCGGGGCTTACACAGATACGCAGTATTTT.

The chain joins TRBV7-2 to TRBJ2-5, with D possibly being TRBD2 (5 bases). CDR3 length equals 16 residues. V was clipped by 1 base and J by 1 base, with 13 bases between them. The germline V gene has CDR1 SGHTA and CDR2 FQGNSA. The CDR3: CASSLDSTILQETQYF. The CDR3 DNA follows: TGTGCCAGCAGCTTAGACTCGACTATTCTCCAAGAGACCCAGTACTTC.

CDR3 coding DNA: TGTGCCAGCAGCCCGACAGGGATGGACAACTATGGCTACACCTTC. This encodes CASSPTGMDNYGYTF. This sequence joins TRBV7-3 and TRBJ1-2; 7 nucleotides match TRBD1. CDR3 length: 15 amino acids. Germline V CDR1 and CDR2: SGHTA, FQGTGA. The J segment lost 2 bases and the V segment lost 5 bases, leaving 8 bases of the junction unmatched.

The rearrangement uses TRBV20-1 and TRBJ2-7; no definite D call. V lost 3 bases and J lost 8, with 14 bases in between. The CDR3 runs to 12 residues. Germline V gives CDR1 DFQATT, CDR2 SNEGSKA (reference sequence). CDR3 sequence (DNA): TGCAGTGCTAGTTTTCCATCTGGTAAGCAGTACTTC. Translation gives CSASFPSGKQYF.

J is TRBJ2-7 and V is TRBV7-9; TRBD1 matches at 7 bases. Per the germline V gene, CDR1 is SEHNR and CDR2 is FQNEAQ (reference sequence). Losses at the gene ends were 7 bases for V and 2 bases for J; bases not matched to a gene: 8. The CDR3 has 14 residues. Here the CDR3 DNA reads TGTGCCAGCACCCACCAGGGACAGCCCTACGAGCAGTACTTC. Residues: CASTHQGQPYEQYF.

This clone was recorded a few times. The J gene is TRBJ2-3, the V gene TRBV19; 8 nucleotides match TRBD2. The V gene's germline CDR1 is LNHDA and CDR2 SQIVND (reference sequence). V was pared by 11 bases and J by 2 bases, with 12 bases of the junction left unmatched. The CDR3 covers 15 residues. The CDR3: CASSGGAGVTDTQYF. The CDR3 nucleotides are TGTGCCTCATCCGGGGGAGCGGGAGTCACAGATACGCAGTATTTT.

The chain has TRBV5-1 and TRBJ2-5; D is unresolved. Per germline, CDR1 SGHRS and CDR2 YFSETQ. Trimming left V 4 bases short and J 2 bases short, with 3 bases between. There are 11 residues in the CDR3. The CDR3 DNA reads TGCGCCAGCAGCGAACAAGAGACCCAGTACTTC. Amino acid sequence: CASSEQETQYF.

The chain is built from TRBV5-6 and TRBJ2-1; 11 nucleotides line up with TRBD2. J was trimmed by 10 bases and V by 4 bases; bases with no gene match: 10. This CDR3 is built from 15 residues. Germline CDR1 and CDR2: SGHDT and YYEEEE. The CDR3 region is CASSPNSGRAGEQFF. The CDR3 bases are TGTGCCAGCAGCCCGAATAGCGGGAGGGCCGGGGAGCAGTTCTTC.

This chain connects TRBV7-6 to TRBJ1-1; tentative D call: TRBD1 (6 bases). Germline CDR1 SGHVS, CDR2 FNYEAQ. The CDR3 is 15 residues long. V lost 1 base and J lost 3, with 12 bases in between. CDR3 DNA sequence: TGTGCCAGCAGCTTAGGTGCGGGGGCGGACACTGAAGCTTTCTTT. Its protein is CASSLGAGADTEAFF. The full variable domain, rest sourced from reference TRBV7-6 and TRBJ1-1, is GAGVSQSPRYKVTKRGQDVALRCDPISGHVSLYWYRQALGQGPEFLTYFNYEAQQDKSGLPNDRFSAERPEGSISTLTIQRTEQRDSAMYRCASSLGAGADTEAFFGQGTRLTVV.

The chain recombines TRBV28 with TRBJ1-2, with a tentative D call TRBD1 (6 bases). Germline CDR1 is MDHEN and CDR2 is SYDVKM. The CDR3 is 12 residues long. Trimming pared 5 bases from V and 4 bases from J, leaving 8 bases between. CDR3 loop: CASSLQGYGYTF. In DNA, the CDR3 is TGTGCCAGCAGTCTACAGGGCTATGGCTACACCTTC.

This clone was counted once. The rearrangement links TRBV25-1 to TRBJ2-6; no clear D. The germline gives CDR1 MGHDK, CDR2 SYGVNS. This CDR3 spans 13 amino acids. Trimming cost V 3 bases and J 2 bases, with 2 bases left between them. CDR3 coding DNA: TGTGCCAGCAGTGACCCTGGGGCCAACGTCCTGACTTTC. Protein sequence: CASSDPGANVLTF. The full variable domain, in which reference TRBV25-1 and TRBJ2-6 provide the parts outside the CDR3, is EADIYQTPRYLVIGTGKKITLECSQTMGHDKMYWYQQDPGMELHLIHYSYGVNSTEKGDLSSESTVSRIRTEHFPLTLESARPSHTSQYLCASSDPGANVLTFGAGSRLTVL.

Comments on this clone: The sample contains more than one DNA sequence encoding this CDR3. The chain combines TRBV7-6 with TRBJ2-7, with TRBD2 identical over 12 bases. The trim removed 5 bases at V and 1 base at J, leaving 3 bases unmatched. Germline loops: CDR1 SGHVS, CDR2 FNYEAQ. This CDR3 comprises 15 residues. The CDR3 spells CASSVGTSGSYEQYF. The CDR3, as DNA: TGTGCCAGCAGCGTTGGGACTAGCGGGTCCTACGAGCAGTACTTC. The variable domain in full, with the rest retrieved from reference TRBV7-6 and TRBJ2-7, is GAGVSQSPRYKVTKRGQDVALRCDPISGHVSLYWYRQALGQGPEFLTYFNYEAQQDKSGLPNDRFSAERPEGSISTLTIQRTEQRDSAMYRCASSVGTSGSYEQYFGPGTRLTVT.

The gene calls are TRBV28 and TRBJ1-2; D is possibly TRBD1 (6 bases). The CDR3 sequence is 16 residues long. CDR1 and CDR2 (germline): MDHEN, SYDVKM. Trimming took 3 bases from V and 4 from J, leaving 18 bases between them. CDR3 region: CASSLRDRQFLYGYTF. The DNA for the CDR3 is TGTGCCAGCAGTTTGCGTGACAGGCAGTTCCTCTATGGCTACACCTTC.